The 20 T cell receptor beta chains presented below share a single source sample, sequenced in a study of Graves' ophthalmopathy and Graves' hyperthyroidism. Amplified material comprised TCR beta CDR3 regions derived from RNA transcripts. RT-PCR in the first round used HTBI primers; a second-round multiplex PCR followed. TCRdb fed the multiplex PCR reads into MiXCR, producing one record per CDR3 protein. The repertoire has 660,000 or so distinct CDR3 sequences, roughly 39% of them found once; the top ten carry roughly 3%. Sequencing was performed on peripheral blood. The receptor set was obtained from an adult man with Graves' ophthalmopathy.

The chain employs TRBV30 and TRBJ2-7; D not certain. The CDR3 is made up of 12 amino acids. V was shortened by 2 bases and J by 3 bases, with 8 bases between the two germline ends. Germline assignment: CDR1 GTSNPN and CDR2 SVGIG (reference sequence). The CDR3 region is CAWSLTDYEQYF. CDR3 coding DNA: TGTGCCTGGAGTTTAACAGACTACGAGCAGTACTTC.

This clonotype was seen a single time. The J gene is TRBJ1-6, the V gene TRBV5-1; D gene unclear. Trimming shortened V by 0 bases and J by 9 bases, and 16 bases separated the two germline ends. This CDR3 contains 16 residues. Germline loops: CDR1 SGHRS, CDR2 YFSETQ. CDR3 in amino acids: CASSLGGLSLSSPLHF. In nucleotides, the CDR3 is TGCGCCAGCAGCTTGGGCGGGCTCAGCCTTTCTTCACCCCTCCACTTT. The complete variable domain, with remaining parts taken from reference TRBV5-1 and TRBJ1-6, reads KAGVTQTPRYLIKTRGQQVTLSCSPISGHRSVSWYQQTPGQGLQFLFEYFSETQRNKGNFPGRFSGRQFSNSRSEMNVSTLELGDSALYLCASSLGGLSLSSPLHFGNGTRLTVT.

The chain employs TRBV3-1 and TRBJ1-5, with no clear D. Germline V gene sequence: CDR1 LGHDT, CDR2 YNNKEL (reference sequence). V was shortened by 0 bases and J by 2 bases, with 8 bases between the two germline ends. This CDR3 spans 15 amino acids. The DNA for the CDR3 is TGTGCCAGCAGCCAAGATCCCCATGGCAATCAGCCCCAGCATTTT. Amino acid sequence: CASSQDPHGNQPQHF.

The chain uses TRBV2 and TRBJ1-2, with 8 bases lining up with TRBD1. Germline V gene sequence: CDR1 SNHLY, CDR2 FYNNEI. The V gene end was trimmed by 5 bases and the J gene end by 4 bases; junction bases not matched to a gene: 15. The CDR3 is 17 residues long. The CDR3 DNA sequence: TGTGCCAGCAGTCCCCAGGGGGCGAGGATAAGAATCTATGGCTACACCTTC. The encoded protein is CASSPQGARIRIYGYTF.

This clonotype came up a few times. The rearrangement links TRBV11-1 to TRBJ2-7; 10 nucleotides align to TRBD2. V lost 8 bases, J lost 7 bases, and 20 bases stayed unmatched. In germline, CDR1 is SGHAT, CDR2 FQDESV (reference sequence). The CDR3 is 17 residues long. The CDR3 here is CASSPHRDRTSGGEQYF. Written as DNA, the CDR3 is TGTGCCAGCTCACCCCACAGGGATCGGACTAGCGGTGGAGAGCAGTACTTC. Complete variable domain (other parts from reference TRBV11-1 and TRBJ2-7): EAEVAQSPRYKITEKSQAVAFWCDPISGHATLYWYRQILGQGPELLVQFQDESVVDDSQLPKDRFSAERLKGVDSTLKIQPAELGDSAMYLCASSPHRDRTSGGEQYFGPGTRLTVT.

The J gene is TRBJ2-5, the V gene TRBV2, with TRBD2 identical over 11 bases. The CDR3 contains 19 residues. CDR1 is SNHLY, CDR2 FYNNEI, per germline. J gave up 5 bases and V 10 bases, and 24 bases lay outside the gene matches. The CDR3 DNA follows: TGTGCCATCAGAGACAGGGGGGGTAGCGGGAGGGCAGCTCGGGAGACCCAGTACTTC. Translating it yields CAIRDRGGSGRAARETQYF.

Written as DNA, the CDR3 is TGCGCCAGCAGCTTGGGAGCTAGCGGGATGTACGAGCAGTACTTC. Protein: CASSLGASGMYEQYF. The V call is TRBV5-1, the J call TRBJ2-7, with 9 bases identical to TRBD2. V lost 0 bases to trimming and J lost 4 bases; unmatched junction nucleotides: 5. This CDR3 region has 15 residues. Germline V lookup: CDR1 SGHRS, CDR2 YFSETQ.

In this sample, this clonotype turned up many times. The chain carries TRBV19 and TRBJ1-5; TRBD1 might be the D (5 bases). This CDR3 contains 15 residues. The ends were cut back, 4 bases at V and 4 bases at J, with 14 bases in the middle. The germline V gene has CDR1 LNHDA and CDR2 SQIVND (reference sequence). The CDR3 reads CASSTLGGGNQPQHF. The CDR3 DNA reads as TGTGCCAGTAGTACCCTCGGGGGTGGTAATCAGCCCCAGCATTTT.

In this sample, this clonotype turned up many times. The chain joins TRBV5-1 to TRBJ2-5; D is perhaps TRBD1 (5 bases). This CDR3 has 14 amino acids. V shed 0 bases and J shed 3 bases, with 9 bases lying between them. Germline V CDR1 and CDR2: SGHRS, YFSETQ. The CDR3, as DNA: TGCGCCAGCAGCTTGGGTTTAGGGGAAGAGACCCAGTACTTC. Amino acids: CASSLGLGEETQYF.

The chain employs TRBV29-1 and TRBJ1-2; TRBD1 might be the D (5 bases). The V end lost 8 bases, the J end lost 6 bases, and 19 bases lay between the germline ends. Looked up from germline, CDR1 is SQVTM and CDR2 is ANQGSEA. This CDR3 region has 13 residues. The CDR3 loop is CSSQQGFGDGYTF. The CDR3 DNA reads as TGCAGCAGTCAGCAGGGTTTCGGTGATGGCTACACCTTC.

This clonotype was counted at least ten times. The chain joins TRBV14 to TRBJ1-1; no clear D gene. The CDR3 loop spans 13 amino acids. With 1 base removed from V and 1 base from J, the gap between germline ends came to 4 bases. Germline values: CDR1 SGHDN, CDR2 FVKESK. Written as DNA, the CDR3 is TGTGCCAGCAGCCAAGTAAAGAACACTGAAGCTTTCTTT. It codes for CASSQVKNTEAFF.

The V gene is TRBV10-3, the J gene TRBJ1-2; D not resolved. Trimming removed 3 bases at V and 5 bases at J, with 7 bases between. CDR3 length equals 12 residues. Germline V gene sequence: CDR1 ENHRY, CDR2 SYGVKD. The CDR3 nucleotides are TGTGCCATCAGTGAAGCGGGTTATGGCTACACCTTC. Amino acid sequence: CAISEAGYGYTF.

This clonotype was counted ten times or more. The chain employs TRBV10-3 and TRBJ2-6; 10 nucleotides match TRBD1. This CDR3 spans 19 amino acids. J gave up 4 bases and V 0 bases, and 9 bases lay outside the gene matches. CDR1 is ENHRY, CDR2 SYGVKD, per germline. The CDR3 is CAISESGDRGSTGANVLTF. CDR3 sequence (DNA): TGTGCCATCAGTGAGTCGGGGGACAGGGGATCTACAGGGGCCAACGTCCTGACTTTC.

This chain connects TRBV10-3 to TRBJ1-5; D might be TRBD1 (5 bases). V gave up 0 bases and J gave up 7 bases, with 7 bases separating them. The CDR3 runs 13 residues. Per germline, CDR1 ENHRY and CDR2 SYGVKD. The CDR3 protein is CAISESWGQPQHF. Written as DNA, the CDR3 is TGTGCCATCAGTGAGTCTTGGGGCCAGCCCCAGCATTTT.

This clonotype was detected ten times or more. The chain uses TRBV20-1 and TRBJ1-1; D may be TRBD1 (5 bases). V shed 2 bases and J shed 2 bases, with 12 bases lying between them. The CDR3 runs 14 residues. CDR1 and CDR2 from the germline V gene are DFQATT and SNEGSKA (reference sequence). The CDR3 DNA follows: TGCAGTGCTAGAAGACAGACAGCAAACACTGAAGCTTTCTTT. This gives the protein CSARRQTANTEAFF.

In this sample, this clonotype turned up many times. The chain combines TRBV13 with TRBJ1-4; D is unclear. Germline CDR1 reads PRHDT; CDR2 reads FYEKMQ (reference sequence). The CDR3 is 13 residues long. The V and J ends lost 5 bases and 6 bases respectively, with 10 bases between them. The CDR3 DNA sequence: TGTGCCAGCAGCCAAGGAGGAGATGAAAAACTGTTTTTT. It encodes CASSQGGDEKLFF.

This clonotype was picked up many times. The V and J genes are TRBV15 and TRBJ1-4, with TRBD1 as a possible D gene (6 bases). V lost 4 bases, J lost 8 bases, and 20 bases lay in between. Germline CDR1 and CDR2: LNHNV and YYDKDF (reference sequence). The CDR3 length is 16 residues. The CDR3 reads CATSTPTGLPREKLFF. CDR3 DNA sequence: TGTGCCACCAGCACCCCCACAGGGCTACCTAGGGAAAAACTGTTTTTT.

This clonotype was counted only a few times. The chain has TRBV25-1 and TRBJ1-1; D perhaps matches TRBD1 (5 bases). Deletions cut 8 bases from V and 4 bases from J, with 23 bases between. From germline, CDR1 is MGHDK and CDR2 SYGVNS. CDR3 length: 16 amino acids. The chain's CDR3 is CASSPLQGGSGTEAFF. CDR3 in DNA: TGTGCCAGCTCACCGCTCCAGGGCGGTTCGGGCACTGAAGCTTTCTTT.

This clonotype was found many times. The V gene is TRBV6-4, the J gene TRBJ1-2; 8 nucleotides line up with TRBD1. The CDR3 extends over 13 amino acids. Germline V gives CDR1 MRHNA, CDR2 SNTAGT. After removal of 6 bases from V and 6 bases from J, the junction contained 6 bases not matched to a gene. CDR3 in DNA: TGTGCCAGCAGCTTGACAGGGGCTGATGGCTACACCTTC. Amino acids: CASSLTGADGYTF.

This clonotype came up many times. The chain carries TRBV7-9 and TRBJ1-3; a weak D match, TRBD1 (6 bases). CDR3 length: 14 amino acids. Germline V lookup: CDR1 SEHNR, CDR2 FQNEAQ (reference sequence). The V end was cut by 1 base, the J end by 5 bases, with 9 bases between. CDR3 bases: TGTGCCAGCAGCTTAGGGACAGTAAGAAACACCATATATTTT. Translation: CASSLGTVRNTIYF. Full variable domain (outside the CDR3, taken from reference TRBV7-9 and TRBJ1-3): DTGVSQNPRHKITKRGQNVTFRCDPISEHNRLYWYRQTLGQGPEFLTYFQNEAQLEKSRLLSDRFSAERPKGSFSTLEIQRTEQGDSAMYLCASSLGTVRNTIYFGEGSWLTVV.